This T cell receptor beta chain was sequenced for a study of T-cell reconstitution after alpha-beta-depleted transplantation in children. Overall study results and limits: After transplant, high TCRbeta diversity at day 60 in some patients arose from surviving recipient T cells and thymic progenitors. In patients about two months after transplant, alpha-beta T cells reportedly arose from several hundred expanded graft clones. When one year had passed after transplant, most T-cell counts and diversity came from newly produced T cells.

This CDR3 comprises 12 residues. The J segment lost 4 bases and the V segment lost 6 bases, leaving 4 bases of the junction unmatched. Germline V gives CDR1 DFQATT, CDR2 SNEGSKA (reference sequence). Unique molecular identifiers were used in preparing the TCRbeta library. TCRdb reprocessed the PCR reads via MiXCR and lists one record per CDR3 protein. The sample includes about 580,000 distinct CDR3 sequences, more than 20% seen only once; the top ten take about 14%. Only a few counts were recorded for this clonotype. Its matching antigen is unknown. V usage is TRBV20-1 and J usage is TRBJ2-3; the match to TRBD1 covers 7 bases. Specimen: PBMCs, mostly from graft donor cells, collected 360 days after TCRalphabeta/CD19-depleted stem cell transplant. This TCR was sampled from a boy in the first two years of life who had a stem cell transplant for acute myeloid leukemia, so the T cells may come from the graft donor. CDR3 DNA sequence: TGCAGTGCCTGGACAGGCCCAGATACGCAGTATTTT. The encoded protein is CSAWTGPDTQYF.